The entry that follows covers one T cell receptor (beta chain) sequence. The data stem from a study of OX40 agonist ivuxolimab in advanced cancers. Looking at the study overall: Each dose-escalation patient presented with hepatocellular carcinoma, melanoma, renal cell or head and neck cancer. Age averaged about 62 years (range roughly 23 to 85), and more than 80% were male.

Autoimmune disease history or systemic immunosuppression meant exclusion. Only in-frame clones appear in the TCRdb table, and some are missing; sequencing was by immunoSEQ multiplex PCR. The sample has 90,000 or so clones, roughly 89% seen once; the top ten hold roughly 8.4%. Trimming cost V 11 bases and J 3 bases; bases outside gene matches: 8. Germline assignment: CDR1 LNHDA and CDR2 SQIVND (reference sequence). This CDR3 has 14 residues. The J gene is TRBJ1-5, the V gene TRBV19; 9 nucleotides agree with TRBD1. This TCR came from an adult with an advanced solid tumor such as melanoma, head and neck, liver or kidney cancer. The specimen comprised CD4+ or CD8+ T cells sorted from blood, sampled in a trial of the OX40 agonist ivuxolimab. The CDR3: CACRDRDYNQPQHF. The CDR3, as DNA: TGTGCCTGCCGGGACAGGGATTACAATCAGCCCCAGCATTTT.